The clone carrying this TCR beta chain was picked up many times. The antigen is undetermined. Template material for TCR beta VDJ and CDR3 profiling consisted of genomic DNA. A single record per CDR3 protein comes from TCRdb applying MiXCR to the reads. In the table there are around 150,000 distinct CDR3 sequences, less than 45% of which are singletons. This entry is derived from a study of CD8+CD57+ T cells in acquired aplastic anemia. The overall study: Sorted CD4+ and CD8+ cells yielded about 2.9 ug of DNA on average. Study-wide points: Patients showed no significant difference from controls in CD8+ Simpson's diversity. Patients and controls were found to share 25 to 35 CD8+ CDR3 sequences.

The germline V and J ends were trimmed by 0 bases and 3 bases, with 18 bases remaining between them. CDR3 length equals 18 residues. The sequence was obtained from a human donor in good health, serving as a control. The specimen sequenced was sorted CD4+, CD8+, or CD8+CD57+ T cells (not recorded which) from PBMCs. This chain links TRBV6-7 with TRBJ2-1; D possibly uses TRBD1 or TRBD2 (5 bases each). TRBV6-7 carries the ORF label, with uncertain function. CDR3 in DNA: TGTGCCAGCAGTTACTCGATCGCTGTGGGACCGGGCTACAATGAGCAGTTCTTC. Its translation is CASSYSIAVGPGYNEQFF.